This T cell receptor (beta chain) came from a study of blood T cells in healthy people across ages. The CDR3 runs 16 residues. V shed 0 bases and J 0 bases; nucleotides not matched to a gene: 4. The V gene's germline CDR1 is SGHRS and CDR2 YFSETQ. Then a second PCR, running about 7 to 11 cycles, was carried out with a sample-barcoded 5' primer and a J-beta primer mix. TCRdb ran MiXCR on the 5' RACE reads and lists one entry per CDR3 protein. The sample lists about 1,500,000 distinct CDR3 sequences, 28% occurring once. The sequencing input was blood. This sequence originates from a woman aged 25 to 45 in good health. J is TRBJ2-3 and V is TRBV5-1, with 7 bases fitting TRBD2. CDR3 in DNA: TGCGCCAGCAGCTTGGCCCAAGCGGGGAGCACAGATACGCAGTATTTT. Amino acid sequence: CASSLAQAGSTDTQYF.